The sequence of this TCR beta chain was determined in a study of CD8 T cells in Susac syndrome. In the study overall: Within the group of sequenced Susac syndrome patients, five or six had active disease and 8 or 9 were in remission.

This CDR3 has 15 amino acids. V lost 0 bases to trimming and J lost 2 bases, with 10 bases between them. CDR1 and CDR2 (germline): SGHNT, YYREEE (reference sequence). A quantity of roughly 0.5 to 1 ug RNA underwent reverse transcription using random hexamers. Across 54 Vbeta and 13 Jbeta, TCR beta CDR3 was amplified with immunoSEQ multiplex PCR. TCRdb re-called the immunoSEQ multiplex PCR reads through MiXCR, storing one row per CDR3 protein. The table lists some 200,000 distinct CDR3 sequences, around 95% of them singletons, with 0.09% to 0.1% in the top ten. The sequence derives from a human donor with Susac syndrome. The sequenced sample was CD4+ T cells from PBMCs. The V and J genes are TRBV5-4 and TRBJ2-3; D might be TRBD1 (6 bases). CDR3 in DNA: TGTGCCAGCAGCTTGGCAGGACAGTTCACAGATACGCAGTATTTT. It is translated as CASSLAGQFTDTQYF. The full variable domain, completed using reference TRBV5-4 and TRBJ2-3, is ETGVTQSPTHLIKTRGQQVTLRCSSQSGHNTVSWYQQALGQGPQFIFQYYREEENGRGNFPPRFSGLQFPNYSSELNVNALELDDSALYLCASSLAGQFTDTQYFGPGTRLTVL.